This T cell receptor (beta chain) was recovered during a study of shared clonotypes between healthy human individuals. Only in-frame clones appear in the TCRdb table, and some are missing; sequencing was by immunoSEQ multiplex PCR. The repertoire holds roughly 1,600,000 clones, with approximately 98.5% as singletons. The CDR3 extends over 20 amino acids. Germline CDR1 and CDR2: GTSNPN and SVGIG (reference sequence). V was pared by 2 bases and J by 5 bases, with 20 bases of the junction left unmatched. This clonotype was sampled from a man aged 25 to 40 in good health. V and J are TRBV30 and TRBJ1-4; 10 bases agree with TRBD1. The sample comprised naive CD4+ T cells sorted from blood. Subset specified: CD45RA+ positively selected. Written as DNA, the CDR3 is TGTGCCTGGAGTCCCATTACCATCGGGACAGGGGAGGATTGGAATGAAAAACTGTTTTTT. Amino acid sequence: CAWSPITIGTGEDWNEKLFF.